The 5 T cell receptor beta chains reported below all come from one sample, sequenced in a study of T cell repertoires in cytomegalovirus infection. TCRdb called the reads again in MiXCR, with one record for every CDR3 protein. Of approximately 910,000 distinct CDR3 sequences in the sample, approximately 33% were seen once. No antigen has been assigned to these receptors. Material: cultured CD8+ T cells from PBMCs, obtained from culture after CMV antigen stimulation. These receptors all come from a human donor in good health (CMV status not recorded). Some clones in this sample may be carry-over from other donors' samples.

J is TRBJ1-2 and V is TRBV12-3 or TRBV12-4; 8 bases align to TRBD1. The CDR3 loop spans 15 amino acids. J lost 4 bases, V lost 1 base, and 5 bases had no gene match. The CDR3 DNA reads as TGTGCCAGCAGTTTAGGGGACAGGAGTCCCTATGGCTACACCTTC. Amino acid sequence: CASSLGDRSPYGYTF.

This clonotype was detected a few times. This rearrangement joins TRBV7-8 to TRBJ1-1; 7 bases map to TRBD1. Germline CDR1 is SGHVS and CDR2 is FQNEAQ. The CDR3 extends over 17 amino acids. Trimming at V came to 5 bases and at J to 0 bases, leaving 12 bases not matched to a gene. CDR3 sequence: CASSISLGTAMNTEAFF. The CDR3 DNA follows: TGTGCCAGCAGCATCTCGCTTGGGACAGCGATGAACACTGAAGCTTTCTTT.

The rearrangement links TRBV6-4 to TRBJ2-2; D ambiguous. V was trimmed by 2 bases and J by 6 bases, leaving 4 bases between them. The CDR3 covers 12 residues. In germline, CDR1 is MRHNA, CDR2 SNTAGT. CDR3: CASSDPPGELFF. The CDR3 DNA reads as TGTGCCAGCAGTGACCCTCCCGGGGAGCTGTTTTTT.

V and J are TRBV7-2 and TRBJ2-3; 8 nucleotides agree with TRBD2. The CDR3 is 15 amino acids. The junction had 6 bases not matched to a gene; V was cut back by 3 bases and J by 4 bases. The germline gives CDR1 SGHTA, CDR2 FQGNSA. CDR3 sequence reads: CASSLGLGLADTQYF. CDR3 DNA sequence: TGTGCCAGCAGCTTGGGACTAGGATTGGCAGATACGCAGTATTTT.

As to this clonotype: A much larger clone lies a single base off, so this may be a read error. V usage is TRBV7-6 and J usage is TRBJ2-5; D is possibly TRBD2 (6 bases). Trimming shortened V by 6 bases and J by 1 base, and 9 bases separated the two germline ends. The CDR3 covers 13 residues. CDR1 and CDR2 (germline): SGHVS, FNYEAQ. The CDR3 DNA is TGTGCCAGCAGGATGGAGGGCCAAGAGACCCAGTACTTC. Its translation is CASRMEGQETQYF. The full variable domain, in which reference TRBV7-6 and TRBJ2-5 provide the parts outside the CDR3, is GAGVSQSPRYKVTKRGQDVALRCDPISGHVSLYWYRQALGQGPEFLTYFNYEAQQDKSGLPNDRFSAERPEGSISTLTIQRTEQRDSAMYRCASRMEGQETQYFGPGTRLLVL.